Following are 26 T cell receptor beta chains from one sample sequenced in a study of cytomegalovirus exposure and HLA in healthy donors. The PCR contained 60 Vbeta and 13 Jbeta primers. This table comes from immunoSEQ multiplex PCR, and its TCRdb copy is limited to in-frame clones, with some not included. The data contain 150,000 to 200,000 clones, around 90% of them singletons. The sequenced sample consisted of PBMCs. The source of these receptors is a boy between 2 and 10 years old in good health and CMV-seronegative.

This chain joins TRBV5-6 and TRBJ1-1; TRBD1 agrees at 7 bases. The junction had 6 bases not matched to a gene; V was cut back by 4 bases and J by 3 bases. CDR1 is SGHDT and CDR2 is YYEEEE in the germline V gene. CDR3 length equals 14 residues. The CDR3 DNA is TGTGCCAGCAGCGTCTACAGGGGTTACACTGAAGCTTTCTTT. Translation gives CASSVYRGYTEAFF.

This sequence joins TRBV27 and TRBJ1-2, with 8 bases aligning to TRBD1. Per the germline V gene, CDR1 is MNHEY and CDR2 is SMNVEV (reference sequence). V lost 5 bases, J lost 0 bases, and 5 bases stayed unmatched. The CDR3 is 15 residues long. CDR3 DNA: TGTGCCAGCAGTCTACAGGGGGAGCCTAACTATGGCTACACCTTC. It encodes CASSLQGEPNYGYTF.

To note about this clone: Sequence at one end of the junction differs from germline and may be a read error. This sequence joins TRBV10-3 and TRBJ2-3, with D hard to call. Per the germline V gene, CDR1 is ENHRY and CDR2 is SYGVKD. The CDR3 totals 13 residues. For the CDR3, the DNA is TGTGCCAGCAGTGAACGAGATTGGGATACGCAGTATTTT. Protein sequence: CASSERDWDTQYF.

V usage is TRBV6-5 and J usage is TRBJ2-2, with unresolved D. The germline CDR1 and CDR2 sequences are MNHEY and SVGAGI. The V gene lost 9 bases and the J gene lost 4 bases, with 12 bases spanning the gap. The CDR3 covers 13 residues. The CDR3 is CASFHLGTGELFF. The CDR3 coding sequence is TGTGCCAGTTTCCATCTAGGCACCGGGGAGCTGTTTTTT.

Worth noting for this clone: Within the sample, other DNA sequences also encode this same CDR3. The V call is TRBV5-1, the J call TRBJ2-7; 10 bases agree with TRBD2. The CDR3 sequence is 18 residues long. The V and J ends lost 4 bases and 6 bases, in that order; junction bases with no gene match: 19. Germline lookup yields CDR1 SGHRS and CDR2 YFSETQ. As DNA, the CDR3 is TGCGCCAGCAGCCCCGGACTATTTGTAGCGGGAGGTTTCTTCGAGCAGTACTTC. It codes for CASSPGLFVAGGFFEQYF.

The rearrangement links TRBV6-5 to TRBJ1-6; a weak D match, TRBD1 (5 bases). There are 13 residues in the CDR3. The V and J ends lost 8 bases and 8 bases respectively, with 13 bases between them. Germline CDR1 is MNHEY and CDR2 is SVGAGI. The CDR3 nucleotides read TGTGCCAGCGTAGGGGCGGCCGATTCACCCCTCCACTTT. It encodes CASVGAADSPLHF.

The V and J genes are TRBV19 and TRBJ2-3; 8 positions match TRBD2. Germline assignment: CDR1 LNHDA and CDR2 SQIVND (reference sequence). The CDR3 contains 16 residues. J gave up 0 bases and V 6 bases, and 8 bases lay outside the gene matches. For the CDR3, the DNA is TGTGCCAGTAGCCTAAGCGGGGGCCGGAGCACAGATACGCAGTATTTT. Translating gives CASSLSGGRSTDTQYF.

This clone was found a few times. The V and J genes are TRBV6-1 and TRBJ2-2; D gene ambiguous. The CDR3 covers 13 residues. Germline V gives CDR1 MNHNS, CDR2 SASEGT. Trimming left V 2 bases short and J 6 bases short, with 7 bases between. Written as DNA, the CDR3 is TGTGCCAGCAGTGAATCAGAGGCCGGGGAGCTGTTTTTT. Translation gives CASSESEAGELFF.

A single count supports this clone. The rearrangement uses TRBV5-4 and TRBJ1-6; maybe TRBD1 (6 bases). The CDR3 totals 16 residues. In germline, CDR1 is SGHNT, CDR2 YYREEE (reference sequence). Trimming stripped 4 bases from V and 7 bases from J, with 18 bases between. This CDR3 reads CASSNKLQGMNSPLHF. CDR3 DNA sequence: TGTGCCAGCAGCAATAAGCTACAGGGAATGAATTCACCCCTCCACTTT.

The chain links TRBV30 to TRBJ2-7, with D possibly TRBD2 on 6 matching bases. Per the germline V gene, CDR1 is GTSNPN and CDR2 is SVGIG (reference sequence). Deletions cut 0 bases from V and 5 bases from J, with 11 bases between. This CDR3 is built from 13 residues. This CDR3 is CAWSVTRGNEQYF. The CDR3 DNA follows: TGTGCCTGGAGTGTTACTCGGGGGAACGAGCAGTACTTC.

The chain recombines TRBV21-1 with TRBJ2-7; no check of the table's D call, TRBD1, against the DNA was made. TRBV21-1 is termed a pseudogene. The CDR3 sequence is 12 residues long. The CDR3 DNA reads as TGTGCCAGCAGCGACAGAGATTACGAGCAGTACTTC. Protein product: CASSDRDYEQYF.

V gene TRBV9 combines with J gene TRBJ2-3; no firm D call. The CDR3 spans 18 residues. Between the trimmed V and J ends, which lost 4 bases and 0 bases, there was a span of 21 bases. Germline V gene data show CDR1 as SGDLS and CDR2 as YYNGEE. The CDR3 loop is CASSREVGVAQSTDTQYF. CDR3 sequence (DNA): TGTGCCAGCAGCCGTGAAGTTGGAGTGGCACAAAGCACAGATACGCAGTATTTT.

The chain has TRBV23-1 and TRBJ1-4, with D perhaps matching TRBD1 (5 bases). TRBV23-1 is known as an ORF, though its function is uncertain. This CDR3 comprises 13 residues. V lost 7 bases, J lost 8 bases, and 14 bases lay in between. The CDR3, as DNA: TGCGCCAGCAATAGGGGTGTATGGGAAAAACTGTTTTTT. This gives the protein CASNRGVWEKLFF.

The chain recombines TRBV28 with TRBJ1-2; no definite D call. CDR3 length equals 15 residues. Trimming pared 4 bases from V and 6 bases from J, leaving 18 bases between. Per germline, CDR1 MDHEN and CDR2 SYDVKM. CDR3 nucleotide sequence: TGTGCCAGCAGTTCACCTCCGAGGGCCTCTCATGGCTACACCTTC. This gives the protein CASSSPPRASHGYTF.

This rearrangement joins TRBV6-5 to TRBJ2-7; 10 nucleotides agree with TRBD1. The germline gives CDR1 MNHEY, CDR2 SVGAGI. Losses at the gene ends were 5 bases for V and 7 bases for J; bases not matched to a gene: 8. CDR3 length equals 14 residues. The CDR3 DNA reads as TGTGCCAGCAGTACCCGGGACAGGGGCAAAGAGCAGTACTTC. It specifies CASSTRDRGKEQYF.

This chain links TRBV19 with TRBJ1-6; the D is unclear. CDR1 is LNHDA, CDR2 SQIVND, per germline (reference sequence). Trimming left V 8 bases short and J 10 bases short, with 12 bases between. This CDR3 has 12 amino acids. The CDR3 spells CASQTGGSPLHF. In DNA, the CDR3 is TGTGCCAGTCAGACGGGTGGATCACCCCTCCACTTT.

This clone was seen just once. The chain uses TRBV7-6 and TRBJ2-1; 7 bases match TRBD1. The V segment lost 5 bases and the J segment 4 bases; nucleotides outside the gene matches: 8. The CDR3 extends over 15 amino acids. The V gene's germline CDR1 is SGHVS and CDR2 FNYEAQ. CDR3 in amino acids: CASSPVGQDYNEQFF. In DNA form, the CDR3 reads TGTGCCAGCAGCCCTGTCGGACAGGATTACAATGAGCAGTTCTTC.

V and J are TRBV5-1 and TRBJ2-5, with 14 bases aligning to TRBD2. The CDR3 sequence is 15 residues long. Losses at the gene ends were 5 bases for V and 6 bases for J; bases not matched to a gene: 6. Looked up from germline, CDR1 is SGHRS and CDR2 is YFSETQ. As DNA, the CDR3 is TGCGCCAGCAGACCGGGACTAGCGGGAGAGAAGACCCAGTACTTC. It encodes CASRPGLAGEKTQYF.

The rearrangement joins TRBV28 to TRBJ1-5, with TRBD1 matching 7 bases. This CDR3 is 16 amino acids long. V lost 4 bases to trimming and J lost 4 bases; unmatched junction nucleotides: 10. The germline gives CDR1 MDHEN, CDR2 SYDVKM. The CDR3 nucleotides are TGTGCCAGCAGTTCCGAGACAGGGCGCGGTAATCAGCCCCAGCATTTT. Residues: CASSSETGRGNQPQHF.

This chain connects TRBV29-1 to TRBJ2-5, with 7 bases matching TRBD1. V lost 2 bases, J lost 0 bases, and 3 bases stayed unmatched. Per germline, CDR1 SQVTM and CDR2 ANQGSEA. The CDR3 runs 14 residues. CDR3 in DNA: TGCAGCGTTGAACAGGGGGATTACCAAGAGACCCAGTACTTC. It translates to CSVEQGDYQETQYF.

The chain recombines TRBV6-5 with TRBJ1-3; 7 bases fit TRBD1. Germline V gives CDR1 MNHEY, CDR2 SVGAGI. The CDR3 contains 15 residues. Trimming at V came to 7 bases and at J to 0 bases, leaving 6 bases not matched to a gene. The CDR3 sequence is CASKSTGFSGNTIYF. The CDR3, as DNA: TGTGCCAGCAAATCGACAGGGTTCTCTGGAAACACCATATATTTT.

This clone was observed a handful of times. The V and J genes are TRBV5-6 and TRBJ1-2; D is unresolved. Between the trimmed V and J ends, which lost 3 bases and 4 bases, there was a span of 16 bases. The CDR3 length is 15 residues. Germline assignment: CDR1 SGHDT and CDR2 YYEEEE. CDR3 loop: CASSYLSGSSYGYTF. CDR3 nucleotides: TGTGCCAGCAGCTACCTGTCAGGTTCATCCTATGGCTACACCTTC.

The chain couples TRBV6-5 to TRBJ2-7; D is perhaps TRBD1 (5 bases). The CDR3 has 13 residues. V was pared by 10 bases and J by 1 base, with 14 bases between. Germline V gene sequence: CDR1 MNHEY, CDR2 SVGAGI. CDR3 nucleotide sequence: TGTGCCACGGGTCTTACAGGTTCCTACGAGCAGTACTTC. Residues: CATGLTGSYEQYF.

J is TRBJ2-6 and V is TRBV7-9; TRBD1 aligns across 11 bases. Germline lookup yields CDR1 SEHNR and CDR2 FQNEAQ (reference sequence). V was clipped by 3 bases and J by 0 bases; unmatched bases: 4. This CDR3 contains 18 residues. The CDR3 coding sequence is TGTGCCAGCAGCTTCCGGACAGGGGGCCCCTCTGGGGCCAACGTCCTGACTTTC. Its translation is CASSFRTGGPSGANVLTF.

The chain has TRBV30 and TRBJ1-2; D is uncertain. Germline V gene lookup returns CDR1 GTSNPN and CDR2 SVGIG (reference sequence). Deletions cut 3 bases from V and 6 bases from J, with 17 bases between. CDR3 size: 14 residues. The CDR3 coding sequence is TGTGCCTGGAGGCGGGAGGCGCAAAGGGATGGCTACACCTTC. Protein sequence: CAWRREAQRDGYTF.

Worth noting for this clone: A read error may produce the germline difference seen at one junction end. The chain employs TRBV7-9 and TRBJ1-4; D is ambiguous. CDR3 size: 12 residues. Germline CDR1 reads SEHNR; CDR2 reads FQNEAQ (reference sequence). CDR3 nucleotide sequence: TGTTCCAGCAGCTTTGTAATAGAGGAACTGTTTTTT. It is translated as CSSSFVIEELFF. Combining the CDR3 with reference TRBV7-9 and TRBJ1-4 gives the whole variable domain DTGVSQNPRHKITKRGQNVTFRCDPISEHNRLYWYRQTLGQGPEFLTYFQNEAQLEKSRLLSDRFSAERPKGSFSTLEIQRTEQGDSAMYLCSSSFVIEELFFGSGTQLSVL.